Described below is a single TCR beta chain sequence and its context. The sample belongs to a study of blood T cell repertoires in COVID-19. Looking at the study overall: Samples taken during acute and convalescent COVID-19 were collected in the United States, Italy and Spain.

The CDR3 is 15 amino acids. Trimming shortened V by 1 base and J by 7 bases, and 16 bases separated the two germline ends. Germline V gives CDR1 LGHNA, CDR2 YNFKEQ. Source study methods: Reference gene primer amplification in the assay estimated nucleated cell counts. Using immunoSEQ multiplex PCR, the repertoire was profiled, and TCRdb retains in-frame clones only, with some absent. V and J calls and clone size are those listed in that table; D and trimming were worked out from the DNA. The table records 190,000 or so clones, less than 90% of them present only once. The chain employs TRBV4-2 and TRBJ2-5, with D maybe TRBD1 (6 bases). The TCR comes from a woman aged 25 to 39 who had been exposed to COVID-19. The specimen sequenced was PBMCs or T cells enriched from blood (not recorded which). The CDR3 protein is CASSQVNRAGGTQYF. The CDR3 nucleotides read TGTGCCAGCAGCCAAGTTAACAGGGCTGGGGGGACCCAGTACTTC.